This T cell receptor (beta chain) was sequenced during a study of radiation and T cells in renal cell carcinoma (TCRdb year 2020). Turning to the overall study: Samples came from a clinical trial, in which primary renal cell carcinomas received 15 Gy stereotactic body radiation therapy followed by nephrectomy 4 weeks later. In total, approximately 51 samples, comprising some 25 tumors and some 27 peripheral blood samples, were subjected to TCR beta sequencing. In the 40 to 55 samples combined, several million unique CDR3 nucleotide sequences were found, encoding approximately 2,800,000 unique CDR3 amino acid sequences. What the authors observed across the whole study: With a single-armed trial design, the study had no way to address how radiation dose or scheduling affects the TCR repertoire. Tracking of blood repertoire dynamics stopped at approximately four weeks after treatment, with no follow-up past that point. In blood, the top tumor clonotypes increased from baseline to 2 weeks after radiation and then shrank by 4 weeks, which suggests a temporary expansion of tumor-resident clones. Because pretreatment tumor biopsies were not available, the study could not determine whether clonotypes were already present within the tumor at baseline.

TCR beta libraries were generated from genomic DNA with the immunoSEQ kit, following the manufacturer's recommendations. To prepare the libraries, a first multiplex PCR with proprietary primers was run, followed by a second PCR that added unique barcodes, and a bead cleanup was done after each round. A kit-provided positive control reaction and a negative control reaction were included in every sample batch. The final libraries were assessed on an Agilent 4200 TapeStation D1000 ScreenTape, pooled by volume, and quantified by qPCR. Sequencing was performed on an Illumina NextSeq500 with a MidOutput 150-cycle cartridge, and 156 Read1 and 15 Index1 cycles were run with kit custom primers. The pooled library was loaded at around 1 pM, and approximately 20% PhiX control was spiked in. Per the original workflow: Vendor-processed data were analyzed in R, and a clonotype was defined as all T cells sharing the same CDR3 nucleotide sequence. For clone abundance analyses, frequencies were normalized to the 10,000 most abundant clones per sample. Public T cell clones, which averaged fewer than five per sample, were removed prior to analysis. Tumor-enriched clonotypes and baseline blood-enriched clonotypes were defined as those with an abundance difference of at least 32-fold between compartments. A beta-binomial differential abundance model was used to identify clonotypes that expanded or contracted between blood time points. Tumor-blood repertoire similarity was measured with the Baroni-Urbani and Buser coefficient, and groups were compared using two-tailed Wilcoxon tests in R. TCRdb limited this immuneACCESS table to in-frame rearrangements with V and J called. A share of clones is missing; checked studies link under half to unresolved V genes, and the rest is unexplained. The V and J calls and clone size were taken over from that table, and D and trimming were inferred from the DNA. This sample lists about 150,000 clones; approximately 90% were detected once. Approximately 12% of the sample goes to the ten largest clones.

The CDR3, from cysteine to phenylalanine, totals 14 residues. The retained sequence is limited to the CDR3, 42 bases, with the frame set at the first base. The germline V gene gives CDR1 as SGHAT and CDR2 as FQNNGV. V is pruned by 2 bases and J by 10 bases, leaving 9 bases of the junction without a gene match. A word on this clone: Its recognized antigen is unknown. The record has no base qualities; no much larger clone is one base away.

The time point label, as the study defines it: blood 2 weeks post-SBRT. The treatment or condition label, as the study defines it: 15 Gy SBRT to primary tumor, nephrectomy 4 weeks later. To follow tumor-enriched clonotypes, peripheral blood was collected serially from radiation-treated patients at baseline and again at 2 weeks and 4 weeks after SBRT. Renal cell carcinoma with clear cell pathology was present in all patients. The QIAamp DNA Blood Mini Kit (Qiagen) was used to prepare genomic DNA for TCR sequencing. The analyses included only samples that passed all quality control checks. The receptor was isolated from a woman aged 45-65 years with renal cell carcinoma. The chain is made from TRBV11-2 and TRBJ2-7, and 9 junction bases match TRBD2. The sequencing here drew on blood, taken from a patient whose treatment included radiotherapy and nephrectomy. The base sequence is TGTGCCAGCAGCTTAAGGGGACTAGCTGGATACCAGTACTTC. This gives the protein CASSLRGLAGYQYF. Reference TRBV11-2 and TRBJ2-7 proteins supply the regions before and after the CDR3; the full variable domain is: EAGVAQSPRYKIIEKRQSVAFWCNPISGHATLYWYQQILGQGPKLLIQFQNNGVVDDSQLPKDRFSAERLKGVDSTLKIQPAKLEDSAVYLCASSLRGLAGYQYFGPGTRLTVT.